This TCR beta chain was observed in a study of blood T cell repertoires in COVID-19. Clones were sequenced by immunoSEQ multiplex PCR, and TCRdb holds only the in-frame ones, with some missing. The sample includes some 150,000 clones, 80% of them seen just once. Unmatched junction bases numbered 5, after V lost 1 base and J lost 8 bases. This CDR3 comprises 15 residues. Germline CDR1 is LNHDA and CDR2 is SQIVND (reference sequence). This clonotype was sampled from a woman between 45 and 60 years old with acute or convalescent COVID-19. V gene TRBV19 combines with J gene TRBJ1-6; 7 bases are shared with TRBD1. The sample comprised peripheral blood. CDR3 coding DNA: TGTGCCAGTAGTATAGGGGACAGATCTCATTCACCCCTCCACTTT. It codes for CASSIGDRSHSPLHF. The full variable domain, in which reference TRBV19 and TRBJ1-6 provide the parts outside the CDR3, is DGGITQSPKYLFRKEGQNVTLSCEQNLNHDAMYWYRQDPGQGLRLIYYSQIVNDFQKGDIAEGYSVSREKKESFPLTVTSAQKNPTAFYLCASSIGDRSHSPLHFGNGTRLTVT.